This entry describes one TCR beta chain. The data were obtained in a study of blood T cell repertoires in COVID-19. Overall study: Spain, Italy and the United States supplied samples that represented acute and convalescent COVID-19. From T cells, B-cell-depleted T cells, or PBMCs came the material, which was cDNA or gDNA.

Profiled with immunoSEQ multiplex PCR; TCRdb holds only in-frame clones, not every one. The table lists about 210,000 clones, 70% to 90% of them singletons. Allocation to cohorts depended on clinical history reported by the participants. Between the trimmed V and J ends, which lost 0 bases and 9 bases, there was a span of 18 bases. Germline CDR1 and CDR2: SGHDN and FVKESK. This CDR3 has 16 amino acids. V and J are TRBV14 and TRBJ2-1; weak D call: TRBD1 (7 bases). The sequencing sample was made of PBMCs or T cells enriched from blood (not recorded which). This sequence originates from a man aged 25 to 45 with acute COVID-19. CDR3 in amino acids: CASSQDLTGRESEQFF. The CDR3 DNA follows: TGTGCCAGCAGCCAAGATTTGACAGGGCGGGAATCTGAGCAGTTCTTC.